These T cell receptor beta chains were read from a single sample in a study of cytomegalovirus exposure and HLA in healthy donors. Sequenced by immunoSEQ multiplex PCR; TCRdb stores in-frame clones only, minus some. Of under 200,000 clones listed, about 86% are singletons. Sequencing used PBMCs. The receptor source for this set is a woman aged 18-29 years in good health and CMV-seronegative. Both conserved end residues are part of each CDR3. A D gene is named only where the DNA matches it firmly. Clone size is not always given. Where it is, it says once, few, many or a class for expanded clones.

d_gene	v_gene	j_gene	abundance	CDR3aa	CDR3nt
-	TRBV29-1	TRBJ1-2	-	CSVISRVFGGYTF	TGCAGCGTGATATCCAGGGTATTCGGTGGCTACACCTTC
-	TRBV7-9	TRBJ2-1	-	CASSVPENLDNEQFF	TGTGCCAGCAGCGTCCCCGAGAACCTTGACAATGAGCAGTTCTTC
-	TRBV19	TRBJ1-4	-	CASSWSAEKLFF	TGTGCCAGTAGTTGGAGTGCTGAAAAACTGTTTTTT
TRBD1	TRBV28	TRBJ2-1	-	CASSGGTGGAIFINEQFF	TGTGCCAGCAGTGGGGGGACAGGGGGCGCAATATTTATCAATGAGCAGTTCTTC
-	TRBV10-3	TRBJ1-1	-	CAIREALQGMNTEAFF	TGTGCCATCAGAGAAGCTCTACAGGGTATGAACACTGAAGCTTTCTTT
TRBD1	TRBV28	TRBJ2-1	-	CASSTTGYNEQFF	TGTGCCAGCAGTACGACAGGGTACAATGAGCAGTTCTTC
TRBD1	TRBV18	TRBJ2-7	-	CASSQDRVRYEQYF	TGTGCCAGCTCACAAGACAGGGTGCGGTACGAGCAGTACTTC
-	TRBV15	TRBJ2-7	-	CATSRDRRGSAYEQYF	TGTGCCACCAGCAGAGATCGAAGAGGTTCTGCCTACGAGCAGTACTTC
-	TRBV4-1	TRBJ1-2	-	CASSQVSGLTTNYGYTF	TGCGCCAGCAGCCAAGTGTCAGGCCTAACGACTAACTATGGCTACACCTTC
-	TRBV5-1	TRBJ2-1	-	CASMVGASGEQFF	TGCGCCAGCATGGTAGGGGCCTCGGGTGAGCAGTTCTTC
-	TRBV7-2	TRBJ1-1	-	CASSLALVNTEAFF	TGTGCCAGCAGCTTAGCACTGGTGAACACTGAAGCTTTCTTT
-	TRBV7-9	TRBJ2-6	-	CASSLRGAGANVLTF	TGTGCCAGCAGCTTACGGGGTGCTGGGGCCAACGTCCTGACTTTC
-	TRBV2	TRBJ1-5	once	CASRRTMDQPQHF	TGTGCCAGCAGGAGGACTATGGATCAGCCCCAGCATTTT
-	TRBV5-5	TRBJ1-5	-	CASSSGLQNNQPQHF	TGTGCCAGCAGCTCGGGGTTACAGAACAATCAGCCCCAGCATTTT
-	TRBV19	TRBJ1-4	-	CASSPTPEGGGSNEKLFF	TGTGCCAGTAGTCCTACCCCCGAAGGGGGAGGGTCTAATGAAAAACTGTTTTTT
TRBD1	TRBV7-6	TRBJ1-3	few	CASSRTGTSSGNTIYF	TGTGCCAGCAGCCGGACAGGGACAAGCTCTGGAAACACCATATATTTT
-	TRBV21-1	TRBJ2-1	-	CASSKEVVGGRGEYNEQFF	TGTGCCAGCAGCAAAGAAGTTGTTGGTGGCAGGGGAGAGTACAATGAGCAGTTCTTC
-	TRBV6-5	TRBJ2-2	few	CASSYSSHPYTGELFF	TGTGCCAGCAGTTACTCGTCCCATCCATACACCGGGGAGCTGTTTTTT
-	TRBV29-1	TRBJ1-2	-	CSVGADYGYTF	TGCAGCGTGGGAGCCGACTATGGCTACACCTTC
TRBD1	TRBV19	TRBJ2-7	-	CASSTRQGQGYEQYF	TGTGCCAGTAGTACCCGACAGGGCCAGGGCTACGAGCAGTACTTC
TRBD1	TRBV7-6	TRBJ1-4	-	CASSQTGGNEKLFF	TGTGCCAGCAGCCAAACAGGGGGTAATGAAAAACTGTTTTTT
TRBD1	TRBV4-1	TRBJ1-2	-	CASSQSPTGGYGYPF	TGCGCCAGCAGCCAAAGCCCGACAGGGGGCTATGGCTACCCCTTC
TRBD1	TRBV5-4	TRBJ2-2	once	CASSSLPTGGAGELFF	TGTGCCAGCAGCTCCTTACCTACAGGGGGCGCCGGGGAGCTGTTTTTT
TRBD1	TRBV2	TRBJ2-5	-	CASDRGKETQYF	TGTGCCAGCGACAGGGGGAAAGAGACCCAGTACTTC
-	TRBV4-1	TRBJ1-5	-	CASSQGGTLNQPQHF	TGCGCCAGCAGCCAAGGCGGGACTCTCAATCAGCCCCAGCATTTT
-	TRBV6-4	TRBJ1-2	once	CASSDSFRGYGYTF	TGTGCCAGCAGTGACTCGTTCAGGGGCTATGGCTACACCTTC
-	TRBV2	TRBJ2-7	once	CASRLHRESSYEQYF	TGTGCCAGCAGGTTACACAGGGAAAGCTCCTACGAGCAGTACTTC
TRBD1	TRBV27	TRBJ1-5	-	CATRQGMGPQHF	TGTGCCACAAGACAGGGAATGGGGCCCCAGCATTTT
-	TRBV9	TRBJ2-7	-	CASSVGAPGEQYF	TGTGCCAGCAGCGTAGGGGCCCCGGGGGAGCAGTACTTC
-	TRBV28	TRBJ1-5	-	CASNPGFYSNQPQHF	TGTGCCAGCAACCCAGGGTTTTATAGCAATCAGCCCCAGCATTTT
-	TRBV13	TRBJ2-7	once	CASSPPNGAYEQYF	TGTGCCAGCAGCCCCCCGAATGGGGCCTACGAGCAGTACTTC
TRBD2	TRBV27	TRBJ2-1	-	CASGTSGKNEQFF	TGTGCCAGCGGGACTAGCGGGAAGAATGAGCAGTTCTTC
-	TRBV19	TRBJ2-7	-	CASSISPGPYEQYF	TGTGCCAGTAGTATCTCTCCTGGGCCCTACGAGCAGTACTTC
-	TRBV9	TRBJ1-1	few	CASSVTENTEAFF	TGTGCCAGCAGCGTAACAGAGAACACTGAAGCTTTCTTT
-	TRBV27	TRBJ1-2	-	CASSPTGSYGYTF	TGTGCCAGCAGCCCCACGGGGTCCTATGGCTACACCTTC
TRBD1	TRBV28	TRBJ1-5	-	CASSLKGGRGSLRPQHF	TGTGCCAGCAGTTTAAAAGGGGGCAGGGGCTCCCTGAGGCCCCAGCATTTT
-	TRBV12-5	TRBJ2-3	-	CASGWGLDTQYF	TGTGCTAGTGGTTGGGGCCTGGATACGCAGTATTTT
TRBD1	TRBV6-6	TRBJ1-2	-	CASSHRGSPYGYTF	TGTGCCAGCAGTCACAGGGGATCCCCCTATGGCTACACCTTC
-	TRBV5-1	TRBJ2-2	-	CASSLFGGATGELFF	TGCGCCAGCAGCTTATTTGGGGGGGCCACCGGGGAGCTGTTTTTT
TRBD2	TRBV10-3	TRBJ2-7	once	CALGTSGRADEQYF	TGTGCCCTTGGGACTAGCGGGAGGGCCGACGAGCAGTACTTC
TRBD1	TRBV7-9	TRBJ2-3	once	CASSLSQGATDTQYF	TGTGCCAGCAGCTTATCACAGGGGGCAACGGATACGCAGTATTTT
-	TRBV30	TRBJ2-1	-	CAWNRLPGSSYNEQFF	TGTGCCTGGAACCGCCTCCCAGGCAGCTCCTACAATGAGCAGTTCTTC
TRBD2	TRBV9	TRBJ2-1	once	CASSAESGRFYNEQFF	TGTGCCAGCAGCGCCGAAAGCGGGAGGTTCTACAATGAGCAGTTCTTC
TRBD2	TRBV19	TRBJ2-3	-	CATGGGYTDTQYF	TGTGCCACTGGCGGGGGGTACACAGATACGCAGTATTTT
-	TRBV28	TRBJ2-7	-	CASSLGVAAQEQYF	TGTGCCAGCAGTTTAGGAGTGGCTGCCCAAGAGCAGTACTTC
-	TRBV2	TRBJ1-2	-	CASRRTEGQGNYGYTF	TGTGCCAGCAGACGAACCGAGGGGCAGGGGAACTATGGCTACACCTTC
TRBD1	TRBV27	TRBJ1-2	-	CASSKTRDSYGYTF	TGTGCCAGCAGCAAAACTCGGGACAGCTATGGCTACACCTTC
-	TRBV5-1	TRBJ2-1	-	CASSVGAGSSYNEQFF	TGCGCCAGCAGCGTGGGAGCAGGAAGCTCCTACAATGAGCAGTTCTTC
TRBD1	TRBV6-4	TRBJ1-1	many	CASTGQERGTEAFF	TGTGCCAGCACCGGACAGGAAAGGGGCACTGAAGCTTTCTTT
-	TRBV2	TRBJ1-1	-	CASSVWGGTEAFF	TGTGCCAGCAGTGTCTGGGGCGGCACTGAAGCTTTCTTT
-	TRBV7-2	TRBJ2-7	-	CASRGSHSYEQYF	TGTGCCAGCAGGGGCAGCCACTCCTACGAGCAGTACTTC
-	TRBV7-9	TRBJ2-1	-	CASSFSASGNEQFF	TGTGCCAGCAGCTTCTCGGCATCGGGGAATGAGCAGTTCTTC
-	TRBV14	TRBJ2-1	-	CASSLIWFGREYEQFF	TGTGCCAGCAGCCTCATATGGTTTGGCAGGGAATATGAGCAGTTCTTC
-	TRBV28	TRBJ2-7	-	CASSPLGTSHEQYF	TGTGCCAGCAGCCCCCTAGGGACTTCCCACGAGCAGTACTTC
-	TRBV2	TRBJ2-7	-	CANTGEGKTYEQYF	TGTGCCAATACGGGAGAGGGGAAGACCTACGAGCAGTACTTC